This T cell receptor beta chain was retrieved from a study of cytomegalovirus exposure and HLA in healthy donors. Whole-study results and caveats: Researchers reportedly found TCR beta sequences accurately predicted most subjects' HLA-A and HLA-B alleles. A later analysis revealed that TCR association rates differed between HLA loci, peaking at DRB1 and bottoming out at HLA-C.

Primers: 60 Vbeta forward and 13 Jbeta reverse. Assay: immunoSEQ multiplex PCR; the TCRdb copy retains only in-frame clones and omits some. Of 120,000 or so clones in the sample, nearly 80% are singletons; the top ten hold around 5.8%. The V gene's germline CDR1 is SGDLS and CDR2 YYNGEE. This CDR3 spans 14 amino acids. V lost 3 bases, J lost 2 bases, and 12 bases lay in between. To note about this clone: No antigen is known for it.

Sequenced material: PBMCs. The J gene is TRBJ2-7, the V gene TRBV9; D remains ambiguous. The sequence came from a woman aged 40-49 years in good health and CMV-seronegative. CDR3 in DNA: TGTGCCAGCAGCGCCCGACTGTTACCCTACGAGCAGTACTTC. Translation: CASSARLLPYEQYF.